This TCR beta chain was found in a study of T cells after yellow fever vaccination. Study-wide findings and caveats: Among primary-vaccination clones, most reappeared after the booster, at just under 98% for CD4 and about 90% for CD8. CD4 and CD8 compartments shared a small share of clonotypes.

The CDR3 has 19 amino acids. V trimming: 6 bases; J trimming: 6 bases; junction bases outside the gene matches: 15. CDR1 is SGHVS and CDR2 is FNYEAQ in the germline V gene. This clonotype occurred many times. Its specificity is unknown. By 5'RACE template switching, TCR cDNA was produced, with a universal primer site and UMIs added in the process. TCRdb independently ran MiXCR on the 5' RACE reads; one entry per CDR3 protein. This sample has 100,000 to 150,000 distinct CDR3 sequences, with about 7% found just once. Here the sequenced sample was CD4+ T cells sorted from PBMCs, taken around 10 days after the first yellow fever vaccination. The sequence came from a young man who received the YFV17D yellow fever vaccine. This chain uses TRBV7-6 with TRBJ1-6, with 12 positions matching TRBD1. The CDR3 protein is CASSPTIRDRGPGNSPLHF. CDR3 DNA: TGTGCCAGCAGTCCCACCATCCGGGACAGGGGGCCCGGTAATTCACCCCTCCACTTT.